A single sample gave rise to the 9 T cell receptor beta chains below, sequenced in a study of blood T cell repertoires in COVID-19. Here immunoSEQ multiplex PCR was the method, and the copy in TCRdb shows in-frame clones only, minus some. This table has some 430,000 clones, around 90% appearing once. Sequencing was carried out using PBMCs or T cells enriched from blood (not recorded which). These receptors all come from a man in his late teens or twenties who had recovered from COVID-19.

This clone came up a few times. The chain uses TRBV11-3 and TRBJ2-2, with 9 bases matching TRBD1. The CDR3 is made up of 15 amino acids. V lost 6 bases to trimming and J lost 4 bases; unmatched junction nucleotides: 6. Germline V lookup: CDR1 SGHNT, CDR2 YENEEA. The CDR3, as DNA: TGTGCCAGCAGACTGGGACAGGGTGGCACCGGGGAGCTGTTTTTT. The encoded protein is CASRLGQGGTGELFF.

The V and J genes are TRBV11-3 and TRBJ1-2, with 7 bases matching TRBD1. Germline-derived CDR1 and CDR2 are SGHNT and YENEEA. CDR3 length equals 15 residues. The junction had 6 bases not matched to a gene; V was cut back by 5 bases and J by 0 bases. CDR3 sequence (DNA): TGTGCCAGCAGCGGTACAGGGGAAACTAACTATGGCTACACCTTC. Amino acid sequence: CASSGTGETNYGYTF.

This clone appeared a few times. J is TRBJ2-5 and V is TRBV5-1, with a possible D match to TRBD2 (5 bases). V shed 1 base and J shed 6 bases, with 25 bases lying between them. The V gene's germline CDR1 is SGHRS and CDR2 YFSETQ. This CDR3 has 18 residues. This CDR3 reads CASSLYGSSRGSAKTQYF. For the CDR3, the DNA is TGCGCCAGCAGCTTGTATGGTTCAAGTCGCGGGTCGGCGAAGACCCAGTACTTC.

The rearrangement uses TRBV2 and TRBJ1-3; possible D gene TRBD1, 5 bases. CDR1 and CDR2 (germline): SNHLY, FYNNEI. The CDR3 has 13 amino acids. Trimming removed 4 bases from V and 2 bases from J, with 6 bases in between. Here the CDR3 reads CASSAGTGNTIYF. DNA of the CDR3: TGTGCCAGCAGTGCAGGGACTGGAAACACCATATATTTT. The whole variable domain, filled in from reference TRBV2 and TRBJ1-3, reads EPEVTQTPSHQVTQMGQEVILRCVPISNHLYFYWYRQILGQKVEFLVSFYNNEISEKSEIFDDQFSVERPDGSNFTLKIRSTKLEDSAMYFCASSAGTGNTIYFGEGSWLTVV.

This chain links TRBV28 with TRBJ2-3; 11 bases agree with TRBD2. This CDR3 contains 15 residues. Germline CDR1 is MDHEN and CDR2 is SYDVKM. The V gene end was trimmed by 5 bases and the J gene end by 4 bases; junction bases not matched to a gene: 5. CDR3 amino acids: CASSRLAGTPDTQYF. For the CDR3, the DNA is TGTGCCAGCAGTAGACTAGCGGGGACTCCAGATACGCAGTATTTT.

The V gene is TRBV10-3, the J gene TRBJ2-7; D unresolved. V was cut by 2 bases and J by 1 base, with 6 bases left in between. The length of the CDR3 is 13 residues. The germline V gene has CDR1 ENHRY and CDR2 SYGVKD. CDR3 nucleotide sequence: TGTGCCATCAGTGAGGCCCAGTCCTACGAGCAGTACTTC. This codes for CAISEAQSYEQYF.

This sequence joins TRBV10-2 and TRBJ1-2; D ambiguous. V was clipped by 4 bases and J by 0 bases, with 6 bases between them. CDR3 length: 13 amino acids. Germline V gene sequence: CDR1 WSHSY, CDR2 SAAADI. In DNA form, the CDR3 reads TGCGCCAGCAGTGCTACAGCTAACTATGGCTACACCTTC. The encoded protein is CASSATANYGYTF.

The CDR3 DNA follows: TGTGCCAGCAGGGAAACTGGGGCCCAAGAGACCCAGTACTTC. This codes for CASRETGAQETQYF. The genes are TRBV2 and TRBJ2-5; tentative D call: TRBD1 (5 bases). CDR3 length: 14 amino acids. Per the germline V gene, CDR1 is SNHLY and CDR2 is FYNNEI. V lost 6 bases and J 1 base, leaving 12 bases between the germline ends. The full variable domain, rest sourced from reference TRBV2 and TRBJ2-5, is EPEVTQTPSHQVTQMGQEVILRCVPISNHLYFYWYRQILGQKVEFLVSFYNNEISEKSEIFDDQFSVERPDGSNFTLKIRSTKLEDSAMYFCASRETGAQETQYFGPGTRLLVL.

V usage is TRBV6-5 and J usage is TRBJ1-5; D remains unclear. The CDR3 runs 13 residues. Trimming removed 3 bases from V and 3 bases from J, with 6 bases in between. Germline CDR1 is MNHEY and CDR2 is SVGAGI. The CDR3 DNA reads TGTGCCAGCAGTTATGCGGTCAATCAGCCCCAGCATTTT. Encoded protein: CASSYAVNQPQHF.